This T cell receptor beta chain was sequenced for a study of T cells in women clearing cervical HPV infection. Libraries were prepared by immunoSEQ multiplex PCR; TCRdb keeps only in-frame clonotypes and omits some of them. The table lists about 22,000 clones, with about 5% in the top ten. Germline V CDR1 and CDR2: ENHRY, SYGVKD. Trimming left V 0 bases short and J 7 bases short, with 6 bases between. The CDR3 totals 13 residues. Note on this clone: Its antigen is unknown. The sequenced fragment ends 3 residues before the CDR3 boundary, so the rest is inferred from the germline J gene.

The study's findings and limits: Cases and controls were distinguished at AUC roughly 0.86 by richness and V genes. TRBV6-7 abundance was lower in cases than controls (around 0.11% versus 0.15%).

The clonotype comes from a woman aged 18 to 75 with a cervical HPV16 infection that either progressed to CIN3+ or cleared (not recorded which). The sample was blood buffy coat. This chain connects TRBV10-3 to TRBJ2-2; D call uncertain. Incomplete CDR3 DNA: TGTGCCATCAGTGAGTCGGGCTTCGGGGAG. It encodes CAISESGFGE. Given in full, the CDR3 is CAISESGFGELFF.